This passage covers 11 T cell receptor beta chains from one sample sequenced in a study of blood T cell repertoires in COVID-19. Data came from immunoSEQ multiplex PCR; TCRdb stores just in-frame clones and leaves some out. The data show about 350,000 clones, with about 90% seen just once and under 6.5% held by the top ten. What was sequenced was peripheral blood. The receptors originated from a woman between 50 and 59 years old with COVID-19, enrolled during active disease.

The count of this clone is one. J is TRBJ1-4 and V is TRBV12-3 or TRBV12-4; possible D gene TRBD1, 6 bases. V was cut by 8 bases and J by 4 bases, with 11 bases left in between. This CDR3 comprises 13 residues. The CDR3: CASGGSNNEKLFF. The CDR3 nucleotides are TGTGCCAGCGGGGGCTCGAATAATGAAAAACTGTTTTTT.

The chain carries TRBV6-2 or TRBV6-3 and TRBJ2-5, with TRBD2 as a possible D gene (5 bases). The CDR3 has 15 amino acids. The germline CDR1 and CDR2 sequences are MNHEY and SVGEGT. V was trimmed by 2 bases and J by 4 bases, leaving 14 bases between them. The CDR3, as DNA: TGTGCCAGCAGTTACGCTAGCCTCCGTGGAGAGACCCAGTACTTC. It translates to CASSYASLRGETQYF.

This chain connects TRBV7-3 to TRBJ2-1; a possible D gene is TRBD1 (8 bases). The V gene lost 6 bases and the J gene lost 1 base, with 16 bases spanning the gap. Per the germline V gene, CDR1 is SGHTA and CDR2 is FQGTGA. The CDR3 covers 16 residues. The CDR3 DNA reads TGTGCCAGCAGTTTTACAGGGGGAGGGTCCTACAATGAGCAGTTCTTC. This sequence encodes CASSFTGGGSYNEQFF.

This clone was counted once. The chain combines TRBV30 with TRBJ2-3; TRBD2 matches at 7 bases. CDR1 and CDR2 (germline): GTSNPN, SVGIG (reference sequence). The CDR3 runs to 13 residues. V shed 3 bases and J 7 bases; nucleotides not matched to a gene: 7. CDR3: CAWRTGGRNTQYF. The CDR3 DNA is TGTGCCTGGAGGACGGGAGGAAGGAATACGCAGTATTTT.

The CDR3, as DNA: TGTGCCAGCAGCTCGACTCGACAGGGGAGGCGAGAAAAACTGTTTTTT. Its protein product is CASSSTRQGRREKLFF. The V call is TRBV5-4, the J call TRBJ1-4; 8 nucleotides line up with TRBD1. Germline trimming cut 3 bases from V and 8 bases from J; bases unmatched to any gene: 12. The germline CDR1 and CDR2 sequences are SGHNT and YYREEE (reference sequence). CDR3 length: 16 residues.

This chain links TRBV25-1 with TRBJ2-1; 7 bases align to TRBD1. The germline CDR1 and CDR2 sequences are MGHDK and SYGVNS. After removal of 5 bases from V and 6 bases from J, the junction contained 7 bases not matched to a gene. The length of the CDR3 is 14 residues. The CDR3 reads CASSRQGDSNEQFF. CDR3 DNA sequence: TGTGCCAGCAGTCGGCAGGGGGATAGCAATGAGCAGTTCTTC.

This chain joins TRBV9 and TRBJ1-6, with 7 bases identical to TRBD1. Per germline, CDR1 SGDLS and CDR2 YYNGEE. The length of the CDR3 is 16 residues. V lost 3 bases, J lost 0 bases, and 3 bases stayed unmatched. The DNA of the CDR3 is TGTGCCAGCAGCGGACAGGGTAGCTCCTATAATTCACCCCTCCACTTT. Amino acids: CASSGQGSSYNSPLHF.

This clone was detected once. The chain recombines TRBV12-5 with TRBJ1-5; D may be TRBD1 (6 bases). V was pared by 0 bases and J by 1 base, with 7 bases between. Germline loops: CDR1 LGHNT, CDR2 FRNRAP. This CDR3 spans 15 amino acids. In DNA, the CDR3 is TGTGCTAGTGGTTTGGTGGGACAAAGCAATCAGCCCCAGCATTTT. Amino acids: CASGLVGQSNQPQHF.

This rearrangement joins TRBV6-5 to TRBJ1-5; 11 bases are shared with TRBD1. Germline CDR1 MNHEY, CDR2 SVGAGI. V was clipped by 6 bases and J by 0 bases; unmatched bases: 1. The CDR3 loop spans 15 amino acids. CDR3 DNA sequence: TGTGCCAGCAGGGACAGGGGGCGTAGCAATCAGCCCCAGCATTTT. It codes for CASRDRGRSNQPQHF.

This sequence joins TRBV18 and TRBJ2-7; 8 nucleotides agree with TRBD2. CDR1 and CDR2 from the germline V gene are KGHSH and LQKENI. With 6 bases clipped from V and 3 bases from J, the junction kept 4 bases outside the gene matches. The CDR3 runs to 13 residues. The CDR3 reads CASSSGTNYEQYF. CDR3 bases: TGTGCCAGCTCTAGCGGGACAAACTACGAGCAGTACTTC.

In DNA form, the CDR3 reads TGTGCCAGCAGCGCAACGACTAGCACCAGGTCTTACAATGAGCAGTTCTTC. Its protein is CASSATTSTRSYNEQFF. V and J are TRBV9 and TRBJ2-1; TRBD2 matches at 7 bases. The CDR3 is 17 amino acids. V lost 3 bases to trimming and J lost 4 bases; unmatched junction nucleotides: 13. Germline V gene data show CDR1 as SGDLS and CDR2 as YYNGEE.